The clone carrying this T cell receptor (beta chain) has at least ten counts. Its antigen is not identified. Germline-derived CDR1 and CDR2 are SNHLY and FYNNEI. The CDR3 is 14 amino acids. Trimming removed 4 bases at V and 4 bases at J, with 11 bases between. As originally analysed: Quality scores were absent from the junction-only immunoSEQ sequences, so filtering differed. Profiling relied on immunoSEQ multiplex PCR, and the TCRdb table lists in-frame clones only, not all of them. The DNA was the basis for D and trimming; V, J and clone size are from that table. The data hold around 2,000,000 clones, with just over 90% observed a single time. The data originate from a study of shared clonotypes between healthy human individuals. Study-wide results and caveats: Large depth notwithstanding, sorted-subset sequencing proved incomplete by rarefaction.

Selected positively for CCR7 and CD45RO-negative, naive CD8 cells excluded terminally differentiated effector memory CD45RA+ cells. Recent acute infections and vaccinations were absent in the healthy HIV-negative adult donors. Sequenced input: naive CD8+ T cells from PBMCs. This clonotype originated in a man younger than 35 in good health. Some clones in this sample may be carry-over from other donors' samples. The chain has TRBV2 and TRBJ1-5, with D possibly matching TRBD1 (5 bases). CDR3 region: CASSVRQINQPQHF. CDR3 coding DNA: TGTGCCAGCAGTGTCCGACAGATAAATCAGCCCCAGCATTTT.